Below, one T cell receptor (beta chain) is given with its context. The length of the CDR3 is 14 residues. Trimming left V 5 bases short and J 4 bases short, with 14 bases between. The germline gives CDR1 MNHEY, CDR2 SVGAGI. This record belongs to a study of cytomegalovirus exposure and HLA in healthy donors. This PCR relied on a set of 60 Vbeta primers and 13 Jbeta primers. The data were produced by immunoSEQ multiplex PCR, yet TCRdb's version contains in-frame clones alone and is incomplete. The repertoire consists of some 87,000 clones, with approximately 80% occurring once and the leading ten covering 2.5% to 3.5%.

What was sequenced was PBMCs. The V call is TRBV6-5, the J call TRBJ1-2; D gene ambiguous. The TCR sequence derives from a man aged 30 to 39 in good health and CMV-seronegative. CDR3 sequence: CASSPGVAGYGYTF. CDR3 DNA sequence: TGTGCCAGCAGTCCCGGGGTTGCGGGCTATGGCTACACCTTC.